Following are 27 T cell receptor beta chains from one sample sequenced in a study of monozygotic twins with inflammatory bowel disease. TCRdb re-called the 5' RACE reads and catalogs CDR3 proteins one per entry, DNA excluded. The sample's table shows around 210,000 distinct CDR3 sequences. The sequencing input was blood. All receptors come from a human donor with ulcerative colitis or Crohn's disease, or a healthy co-twin of an affected twin (not recorded which).

The chain carries TRBV7-2 and TRBJ2-7; as DNA is missing, the TRBD2 call by TCRdb cannot be tested. The CDR3 runs 16 residues. Germline V gives CDR1 SGHTA, CDR2 FQGNSA. Here the CDR3 reads CASSLGVASSSYEQYF.

The rearrangement joins TRBV7-7 to TRBJ2-5; TCRdb picks TRBD2, but there is no DNA to check that call. The CDR3 covers 14 residues. CDR1 and CDR2 from the germline V gene are SSHAT and FNYEAQ (reference sequence). CDR3 region: CASSSGTTKETQYF.

The J gene is TRBJ1-1, the V gene TRBV7-3. This CDR3 has 15 residues. From germline, CDR1 is SGHTA and CDR2 FQGTGA. CDR3 region: CASSLTGPNLAEAFF.

V and J are TRBV6-5 and TRBJ1-5. Looked up from germline, CDR1 is MNHEY and CDR2 is SVGAGI. This CDR3 has 13 amino acids. CDR3 residues: CASSYRGGQPQHF.

The chain recombines TRBV20-1 with TRBJ2-3; the D call from TCRdb, TRBD1, cannot be confirmed without DNA. This CDR3 is built from 14 residues. Germline V gene data show CDR1 as DFQATT and CDR2 as SNEGSKA (reference sequence). CDR3 amino acids: CSAGDRYSTDTQYF.

The rearrangement uses TRBV7-9 and TRBJ2-5; TCRdb names TRBD1, which stays unverified in the absence of DNA. The CDR3 is made up of 16 amino acids. The germline gives CDR1 SEHNR, CDR2 FQNEAQ (reference sequence). The CDR3 region is CASSLGQGGIQETQYF.

The chain has TRBV12-3 or TRBV12-4 and TRBJ1-5; without DNA, the TCRdb call of TRBD1 cannot be checked. This CDR3 comprises 13 residues. CDR3 residues: CASSSQGGQPQHF.

This chain connects TRBV7-9 to TRBJ1-1; the TCRdb call, TRBD1, lacks DNA for checking. The CDR3 has 15 amino acids. Germline V gene lookup returns CDR1 SEHNR and CDR2 FQNEAQ (reference sequence). The CDR3 is CASSFQGTVNTEAFF.

The CDR3 here is CASSPMTGGSWAGELFF. This chain joins TRBV7-9 and TRBJ2-2; the D call of TRBD1 rests on TCRdb alone, since no DNA is present to check it. This CDR3 region has 17 residues. From germline, CDR1 is SEHNR and CDR2 FQNEAQ (reference sequence).

CDR3 loop: CASSVSPEGVVDEQFF. V and J are TRBV6-1 and TRBJ2-1; with no DNA, the TCRdb D assignment of TRBD1 cannot be verified. Looked up from germline, CDR1 is MNHNS and CDR2 is SASEGT. This CDR3 contains 16 residues.

The chain links TRBV12-3 or TRBV12-4 to TRBJ1-1. The CDR3 spans 12 residues. The CDR3 loop reads CASGWQNTEAFF.

The CDR3: CASSLVGLSGYTF. The chain couples TRBV7-9 to TRBJ1-2; there is no DNA to check the TCRdb D call of TRBD1. The CDR3 loop spans 13 amino acids. Looked up from germline, CDR1 is SEHNR and CDR2 is FQNEAQ (reference sequence).

The chain combines TRBV7-8 with TRBJ2-1; checking the TCRdb D call of TRBD2 is not possible without DNA. The CDR3 sequence is 14 residues long. The V gene's germline CDR1 is SGHVS and CDR2 FQNEAQ. The CDR3 spells CASSWEGLLNEQFF.

The chain carries TRBV12-3 or TRBV12-4 and TRBJ1-1; there is no DNA to check the TCRdb D call of TRBD1. This CDR3 spans 15 amino acids. The CDR3 reads CASSPLQGQNTEAFF.

The chain combines TRBV5-6 with TRBJ1-2. The CDR3 is 13 amino acids. Germline V gene lookup returns CDR1 SGHDT and CDR2 YYEEEE. CDR3 region: CASSLGLTGGYTF.

The chain is built from TRBV15 and TRBJ2-7; TCRdb returns TRBD2, unconfirmable since there is no DNA. Germline CDR1 LNHNV, CDR2 YYDKDF (reference sequence). This CDR3 comprises 13 residues. The chain's CDR3 is CATSRGLASEQYF.

The CDR3 loop is CASSPDLGTYNEQFF. This rearrangement joins TRBV7-9 to TRBJ2-1. From germline, CDR1 is SEHNR and CDR2 FQNEAQ (reference sequence). The CDR3 is 15 residues long.

This chain connects TRBV18 to TRBJ2-5; with no DNA, the TCRdb D assignment of TRBD1 cannot be verified. Germline CDR1 KGHSH, CDR2 LQKENI. CDR3 size: 15 residues. CDR3 amino acids: CASSPLANREETQYF.

CDR3 sequence: CAWAQGRQPQHF. J is TRBJ1-5 and V is TRBV30; TCRdb designates TRBD1, a call that cannot be tested without DNA. Germline CDR1 is GTSNPN and CDR2 is SVGIG (reference sequence). This CDR3 is 12 amino acids long.

The chain is built from TRBV29-1 and TRBJ2-2; TCRdb picks TRBD2, but there is no DNA to check that call. The V gene's germline CDR1 is SQVTM and CDR2 ANQGSEA. The CDR3 contains 15 residues. This chain's CDR3 is CSVEEAGANTGELFF.

The chain couples TRBV12-5 to TRBJ1-1; TCRdb reports TRBD1, a call that lacks DNA to check it against. CDR1 and CDR2 from the germline V gene are LGHNT and FRNRAP. The CDR3 runs 20 residues. The CDR3 spells CASGLVLSPQGSHANTEAFF.

The V gene is TRBV7-3, the J gene TRBJ2-1; the TRBD2 assignment by TCRdb is unverifiable without DNA. CDR3 length equals 18 residues. CDR1 and CDR2 from the germline V gene are SGHTA and FQGTGA. The CDR3 sequence: CASSLTAPGTSSYNEQFF.

The V call is TRBV27, the J call TRBJ2-1; there is no DNA to check the TCRdb D call of TRBD2. CDR1 and CDR2 (germline): MNHEY, SMNVEV (reference sequence). The CDR3 covers 14 residues. CDR3 region: CASSLLAGGHEQFF.

The chain combines TRBV29-1 with TRBJ1-1. The CDR3 spans 12 residues. Germline assignment: CDR1 SQVTM and CDR2 ANQGSEA. This chain's CDR3 is CSVSSWNTEAFF.

This chain uses TRBV13 with TRBJ1-2; TCRdb proposes TRBD1, but this gene call is untestable without DNA. There are 15 residues in the CDR3. CDR1 and CDR2 from the germline V gene are PRHDT and FYEKMQ (reference sequence). CDR3 region: CASSFGGGKESGYTF.

V is TRBV11-2 and J is TRBJ2-5; there is no DNA to check the TCRdb D call of TRBD2. The CDR3 has 17 residues. Germline loops: CDR1 SGHAT, CDR2 FQNNGV. CDR3 loop: CASSLRTRGVRSETQYF. Using reference TRBV11-2 and TRBJ2-5 for the parts outside the CDR3, the full variable domain is EAGVAQSPRYKIIEKRQSVAFWCNPISGHATLYWYQQILGQGPKLLIQFQNNGVVDDSQLPKDRFSAERLKGVDSTLKIQPAKLEDSAVYLCASSLRTRGVRSETQYFGPGTRLLVL.

The chain has TRBV5-1 and TRBJ2-1; TCRdb's D call of TRBD1 is untestable without DNA. There are 19 residues in the CDR3. Per germline, CDR1 SGHRS and CDR2 YFSETQ. The CDR3 sequence is CASSRLLRDTVLPPNEQFF. The complete variable domain, with remaining parts taken from reference TRBV5-1 and TRBJ2-1, reads KAGVTQTPRYLIKTRGQQVTLSCSPISGHRSVSWYQQTPGQGLQFLFEYFSETQRNKGNFPGRFSGRQFSNSRSEMNVSTLELGDSALYLCASSRLLRDTVLPPNEQFFGPGTRLTVL.